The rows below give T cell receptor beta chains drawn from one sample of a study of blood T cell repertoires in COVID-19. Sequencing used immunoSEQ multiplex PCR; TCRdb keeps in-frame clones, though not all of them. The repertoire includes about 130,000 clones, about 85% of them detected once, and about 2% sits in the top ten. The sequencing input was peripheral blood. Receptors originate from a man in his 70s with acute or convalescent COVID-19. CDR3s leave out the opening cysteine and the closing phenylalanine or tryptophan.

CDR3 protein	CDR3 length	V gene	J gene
ASSPPSDSPLH	11	TRBV3-1/TRBV3-2	TRBJ1-6
ASSEGATGRSGNTIY	15	TRBV6-1	TRBJ1-3
ASSEQNNSPLH	11	TRBV10-2	TRBJ1-6
ASSPYNEQF	9	TRBV28	TRBJ2-1
ASTGGSSYNSPLH	13	TRBV6-5	TRBJ1-6
ASSLQGAGEKLF	12	TRBV3-1/TRBV3-2	TRBJ1-4
AGRTGTGFGEQY	12	TRBV2	TRBJ2-7
ASSQRGTAIATNEKLF	16	TRBV4-1	TRBJ1-4
ATSEDRTGGNYNEQF	15	TRBV24-1	TRBJ2-1
ASSHSGTRRGQTQY	14	TRBV5-1	TRBJ2-5
ASSLELAGETQY	12	TRBV7-7	TRBJ2-5
ASSWTSGAENIQY	13	TRBV5-1	TRBJ2-4
AWSVAGGEQPQH	12	TRBV30	TRBJ1-5
AIMDSLFSGNTIY	13	TRBV10-3	TRBJ1-3
ASSPTGGWAEAF	12	TRBV5-6	TRBJ1-1
SVERGGGKSEQY	12	TRBV29-1	TRBJ2-7
ASSLTGSSYNEQF	13	TRBV5-1	TRBJ2-1
ASSQTGARTEAF	12	TRBV5-6	TRBJ1-1
ASSLVGQSGELF	12	TRBV11-2	TRBJ2-2
ASSDRGRNTEAF	12	TRBV2	TRBJ1-1
ASSLGPAGGLYTGELF	16	TRBV27	TRBJ2-2
AWRSPPGTAF	10	TRBV30	TRBJ1-1
ASGQRGDSYEQY	12	TRBV9	TRBJ2-7